The clone carrying this T cell receptor (beta chain) was observed a handful of times. Its antigen is unidentified. The sample belongs to a study of T cell repertoires in cytomegalovirus infection. Whole-study context: Evidence of both CMV infection and a matching HLA type came from public TCR beta signatures.

The CDR3 length is 18 residues. V lost 3 bases and J lost 5; bases outside the gene matches: 14. Germline CDR1 reads MDHEN; CDR2 reads SYDVKM. From the reads, TCRdb called clonotypes with MiXCR, one entry per CDR3 protein. The data contain about 920,000 distinct CDR3 sequences, approximately 30% of them singletons. This specimen was cultured CD8+ T cells from PBMCs, taken from culture after CMV antigen stimulation. The chain links TRBV28 to TRBJ2-5, with 11 bases identical to TRBD2. This receptor was identified in a human donor in good health (CMV status not recorded). Some clones in this sample may be carry-over from other donors' samples. The CDR3 region has the DNA TGTGCCAGCAGTTTCCCTCCTAGCGGGGGGCCCGAGTGGGAGACCCAGTACTTC. It encodes CASSFPPSGGPEWETQYF.